These 12 T cell receptor beta chains came from one sample sequenced in a study of blood T cell repertoires in COVID-19. Profiled with immunoSEQ multiplex PCR; TCRdb holds only in-frame clones, not every one. Of fewer than 150,000 clones in the sample, 84% are singletons; the top ten hold under 9.5%. The sequenced sample was peripheral blood. The receptors stem from a human donor in a cohort sampled during active COVID-19.

This chain links TRBV11-1 with TRBJ2-1; 9 nucleotides match TRBD1. The CDR3 contains 13 residues. V shed 5 bases and J 4 bases; nucleotides not matched to a gene: 0. Germline assignment: CDR1 SGHAT and CDR2 FQDESV (reference sequence). CDR3 sequence: CASSDRGYNEQFF. The CDR3 DNA follows: TGTGCCAGCAGCGACAGGGGGTACAATGAGCAGTTCTTC.

The V call is TRBV6-2 or TRBV6-3, the J call TRBJ2-5, with TRBD2 as a possible D gene (6 bases). The ends were cut back, 2 bases at V and 2 bases at J, with 12 bases in the middle. CDR1 MNHEY and CDR2 SVGEGT come from the germline V gene. This CDR3 comprises 15 residues. The CDR3 coding sequence is TGTGCCAGCAGTTACCGGGACTCCTCACAAGAGACCCAGTACTTC. Amino acid sequence: CASSYRDSSQETQYF.

The CDR3 sequence: CASPSGAADYGYTF. In DNA, the CDR3 is TGTGCCAGCCCGAGCGGGGCAGCAGATTATGGCTACACCTTC. The chain is built from TRBV18 and TRBJ1-2; possibly TRBD1 for D (5 bases). This CDR3 region has 14 residues. Trimming took off 8 bases at V and 5 bases at J, with 18 bases between the two ends. CDR1 KGHSH and CDR2 LQKENI come from the germline V gene.

This chain uses TRBV11-3 with TRBJ2-1; tentatively, D is TRBD2 (6 bases). CDR1 SGHNT and CDR2 YENEEA come from the germline V gene. The CDR3 runs 16 residues. V was shortened by 4 bases and J by 1 base, with 14 bases between the two germline ends. The CDR3 spells CASSSSRGESYNEQFF. In DNA, the CDR3 is TGTGCCAGCAGCTCCTCCCGCGGGGAGTCCTACAATGAGCAGTTCTTC.

The chain has TRBV3-1 (or the pseudogene TRBV3-2) and TRBJ1-1, with D possibly matching TRBD1 (6 bases). Deletions cut 6 bases from V and 4 bases from J, with 12 bases between. This CDR3 contains 13 residues. Germline CDR1 and CDR2: LGHDT and YNNKEL (reference sequence). This chain's CDR3 is CASSHRVATEAFF. For the CDR3, the DNA is TGTGCCAGCAGTCACAGGGTAGCCACTGAAGCTTTCTTT.

The chain combines TRBV28 with TRBJ1-1; 9 bases line up with TRBD1. The CDR3 is made up of 17 amino acids. The junction had 11 bases not matched to a gene; V was cut back by 2 bases and J by 4 bases. CDR1 and CDR2 from the germline V gene are MDHEN and SYDVKM. The CDR3 coding sequence is TGTGCCAGCAGTTTAGGCGTTGGGACAGGGCTCAGCACTGAAGCTTTCTTT. It specifies CASSLGVGTGLSTEAFF.

V gene TRBV20-1 combines with J gene TRBJ2-7; D remains unclear. V lost 2 bases and J lost 4, with 6 bases in between. The V gene's germline CDR1 is DFQATT and CDR2 SNEGSKA (reference sequence). The CDR3 is 11 amino acids. The chain's CDR3 is CSARIGYEQYF. CDR3 in DNA: TGCAGTGCTAGAATCGGGTACGAGCAGTACTTC.

The chain carries TRBV9 and TRBJ2-5; TRBD1 aligns across 8 bases. After removal of 4 bases from V and 7 bases from J, the junction contained 18 bases not matched to a gene. The CDR3 has 17 residues. CDR1 SGDLS and CDR2 YYNGEE come from the germline V gene. In DNA form, the CDR3 reads TGTGCCAGCAGCATAGCGGAAAAAACAGGGGGTCCCTGGACCCAGTACTTC. Protein product: CASSIAEKTGGPWTQYF.

CDR3 nucleotides: TGTGCCAGCAGTATAAGTTACTGGGAAAAACTGTTTTTT. This codes for CASSISYWEKLFF. The V and J genes are TRBV6-6 and TRBJ1-4; unclear D gene. Germline V CDR1 and CDR2: MNHNY, SVGAGI (reference sequence). The V and J ends lost 5 bases and 8 bases respectively, with 12 bases between them. This CDR3 has 13 residues.

V gene TRBV4-1 combines with J gene TRBJ2-4, with TRBD1 identical over 12 bases. V was pared by 5 bases and J by 9 bases, with 11 bases of the junction left unmatched. The CDR3 loop spans 16 amino acids. Germline lookup yields CDR1 MGHRA and CDR2 YSYEKL. The CDR3 sequence is CASSNPRDRGLGIQYF. DNA of the CDR3: TGCGCCAGCAGCAACCCCCGGGACAGGGGGCTAGGCATTCAGTACTTC.

The chain recombines TRBV18 with TRBJ1-2; TRBD1 might be the D (5 bases). V was clipped by 0 bases and J by 4 bases, with 12 bases between them. This CDR3 is 15 amino acids long. Germline V gene data show CDR1 as KGHSH and CDR2 as LQKENI. CDR3 in amino acids: CASSPPGGTGYGYTF. The CDR3 bases are TGTGCCAGCTCACCACCAGGAGGGACGGGCTATGGCTACACCTTC.

This chain links TRBV5-1 with TRBJ2-7; D may be TRBD2 (7 bases). This CDR3 spans 15 amino acids. The V and J ends lost 8 bases and 2 bases respectively, with 20 bases between them. CDR1 SGHRS and CDR2 YFSETQ come from the germline V gene. DNA of the CDR3: TGCGCCAGTCACTTGGGGAGCGGGACACCCTACGAGCAGTACTTC. Its protein product is CASHLGSGTPYEQYF.